This TCR beta chain was sequenced during a study of CD8+ T cells in alopecia areata. Study context: Treated patients took oral tofacitinib at 5 to 10 mg twice daily. Study outcomes and limitations: Higher clonality was seen in lesional scalp than in normal scalp, especially in alopecia totalis/universalis. Mice showed TCR sharing more clearly than patients did, possibly owing to HLA.

The researchers isolated CD4+ and CD8+ T cells from PBMCs by sorting. It was cDNA, reverse transcribed from extracted RNA, that served as the sequencing template. The protocol was immunoSEQ multiplex PCR, while the TCRdb copy is restricted to in-frame clones and leaves out a portion. The sample yields hundreds of thousands of clones, under 80% seen once. Turning to this clone: Its matching antigen is unknown.

This CDR3 has 15 amino acids. V was cut by 2 bases and J by 5 bases, with 19 bases left in between. Germline CDR1 is GTSNPN and CDR2 is SVGIG (reference sequence). V is TRBV30 and J is TRBJ2-7; possibly TRBD2 for D (5 bases). Source: CD4+ T cells sorted from blood, taken at week 0. This sequence was found in a human donor with alopecia areata. CDR3 in amino acids: CAWSSRALIGDEQYF. As DNA, the CDR3 is TGTGCCTGGAGTTCCCGGGCCCTAATCGGGGACGAGCAGTACTTC.